This T cell receptor (beta chain) was sequenced during a study of neurological immune-mediated disorders. V trimming: 7 bases; J trimming: 8 bases; junction bases outside the gene matches: 9. This CDR3 spans 15 amino acids. 2 million unsorted PBMCs were stored in RNAlater at -80 °C before RNA extraction. This clonotype was recorded many times. Its antigen is unknown. cDNA was made by 5'RACE with 10-nucleotide random UMIs. In TCRdb, the 5' RACE reads were re-called with MiXCR into one record per CDR3 protein. The sample yields under 60,000 distinct CDR3 sequences, approximately 3.5% seen once. Study-level points and caveats: The multiple sclerosis repertoire cluster was not associated with any clinical or MRI feature, with the authors stating that larger cohorts are needed. Across subjects, expanded clones had no CDR3 amino acid sequences in common, pointing to private repertoires in all groups.

Sequenced: PBMCs. This TCR came from a middle-aged man with multiple sclerosis. The V call is TRBV12-3 or TRBV12-4, the J call TRBJ2-1, with 12 bases aligning to TRBD2. The CDR3: CASISLAGGGDEQFF. For the CDR3, the DNA is TGTGCCAGCATCTCACTAGCGGGGGGCGGGGATGAGCAGTTCTTC.